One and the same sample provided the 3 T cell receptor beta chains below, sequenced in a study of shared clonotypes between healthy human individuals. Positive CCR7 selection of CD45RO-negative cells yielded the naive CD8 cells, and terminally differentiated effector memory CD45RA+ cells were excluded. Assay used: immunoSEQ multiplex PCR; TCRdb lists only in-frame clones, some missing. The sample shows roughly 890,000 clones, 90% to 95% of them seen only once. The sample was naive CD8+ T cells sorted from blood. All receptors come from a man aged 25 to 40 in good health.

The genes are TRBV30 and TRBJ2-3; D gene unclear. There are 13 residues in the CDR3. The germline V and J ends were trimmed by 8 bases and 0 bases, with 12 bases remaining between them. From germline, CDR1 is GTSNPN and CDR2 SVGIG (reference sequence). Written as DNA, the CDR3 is TGTGCCCTGGAGCCCGGTAGCACAGATACGCAGTATTTT. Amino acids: CALEPGSTDTQYF.

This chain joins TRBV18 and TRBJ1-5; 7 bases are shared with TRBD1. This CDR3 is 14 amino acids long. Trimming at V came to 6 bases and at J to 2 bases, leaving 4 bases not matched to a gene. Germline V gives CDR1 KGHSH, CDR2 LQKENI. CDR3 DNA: TGTGCCAGCTCTCACGACAGGGGCAATCAGCCCCAGCATTTT. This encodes CASSHDRGNQPQHF.

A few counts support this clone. Here the CDR3 DNA reads TGTGCCAGCAGCCCACCACAGGGACTCTACGAGCAGTACTTC. Its protein is CASSPPQGLYEQYF. The gene calls are TRBV7-9 and TRBJ2-7; D tentatively fits TRBD1 or TRBD2 (6 bases each). The CDR3 contains 14 residues. The V gene lost 5 bases and the J gene lost 3 bases, with 14 bases spanning the gap. From germline, CDR1 is SEHNR and CDR2 FQNEAQ (reference sequence).